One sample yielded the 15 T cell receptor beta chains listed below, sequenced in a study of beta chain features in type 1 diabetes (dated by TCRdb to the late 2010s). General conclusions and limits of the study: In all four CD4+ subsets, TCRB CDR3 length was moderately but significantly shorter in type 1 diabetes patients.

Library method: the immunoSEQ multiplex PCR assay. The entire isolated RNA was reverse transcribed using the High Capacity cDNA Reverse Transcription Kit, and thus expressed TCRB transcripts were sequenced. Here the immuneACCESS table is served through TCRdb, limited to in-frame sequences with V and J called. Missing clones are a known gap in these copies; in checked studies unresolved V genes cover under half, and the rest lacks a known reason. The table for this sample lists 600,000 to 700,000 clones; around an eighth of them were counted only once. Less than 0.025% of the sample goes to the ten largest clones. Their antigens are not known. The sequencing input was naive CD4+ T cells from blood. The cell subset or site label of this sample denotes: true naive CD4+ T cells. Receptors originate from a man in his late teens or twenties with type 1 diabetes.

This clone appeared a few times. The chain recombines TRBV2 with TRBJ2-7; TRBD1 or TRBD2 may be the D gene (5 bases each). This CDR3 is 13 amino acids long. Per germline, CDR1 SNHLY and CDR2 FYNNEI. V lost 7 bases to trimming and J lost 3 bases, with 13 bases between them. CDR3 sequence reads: CASILRDGYEQYF. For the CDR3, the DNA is TGTGCCAGCATCCTCAGGGACGGCTACGAGCAGTACTTC.

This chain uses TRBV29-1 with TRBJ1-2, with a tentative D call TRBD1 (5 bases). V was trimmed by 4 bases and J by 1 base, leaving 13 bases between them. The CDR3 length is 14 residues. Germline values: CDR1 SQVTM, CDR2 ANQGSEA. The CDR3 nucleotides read TGCAGCGTTGGAGGAAGAGGGGTTAACTATGGCTACACCTTC. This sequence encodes CSVGGRGVNYGYTF.

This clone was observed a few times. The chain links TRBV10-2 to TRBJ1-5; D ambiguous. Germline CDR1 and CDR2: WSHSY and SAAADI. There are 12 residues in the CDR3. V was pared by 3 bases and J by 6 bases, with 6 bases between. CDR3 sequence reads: CASSEWAQPQHF. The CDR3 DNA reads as TGCGCCAGCAGTGAATGGGCTCAGCCCCAGCATTTT.

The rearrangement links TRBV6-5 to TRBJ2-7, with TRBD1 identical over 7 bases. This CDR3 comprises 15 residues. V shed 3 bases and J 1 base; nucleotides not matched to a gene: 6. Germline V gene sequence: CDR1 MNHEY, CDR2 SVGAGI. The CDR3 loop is CASSYKTGWSYEQYF. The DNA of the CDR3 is TGTGCCAGCAGTTATAAGACAGGGTGGTCCTACGAGCAGTACTTC.

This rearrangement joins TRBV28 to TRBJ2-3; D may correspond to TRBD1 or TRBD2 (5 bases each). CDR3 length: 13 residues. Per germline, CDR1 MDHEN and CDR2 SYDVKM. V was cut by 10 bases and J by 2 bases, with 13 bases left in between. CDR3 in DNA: TGTGCCACCGGGACCCCCGCCACAGATACGCAGTATTTT. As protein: CATGTPATDTQYF.

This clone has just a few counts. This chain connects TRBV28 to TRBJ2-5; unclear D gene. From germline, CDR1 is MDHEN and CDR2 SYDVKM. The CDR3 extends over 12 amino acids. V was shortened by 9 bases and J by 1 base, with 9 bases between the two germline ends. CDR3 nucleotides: TGTGCCAGTCGAAGCTCCCAAGAGACCCAGTACTTC. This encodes CASRSSQETQYF.

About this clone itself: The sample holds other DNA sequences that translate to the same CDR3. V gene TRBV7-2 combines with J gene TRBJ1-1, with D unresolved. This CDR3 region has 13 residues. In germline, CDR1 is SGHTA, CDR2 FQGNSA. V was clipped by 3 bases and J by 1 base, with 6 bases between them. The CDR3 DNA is TGTGCCAGCAGCTTCGCCCCGAACACTGAAGCTTTCTTT. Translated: CASSFAPNTEAFF.

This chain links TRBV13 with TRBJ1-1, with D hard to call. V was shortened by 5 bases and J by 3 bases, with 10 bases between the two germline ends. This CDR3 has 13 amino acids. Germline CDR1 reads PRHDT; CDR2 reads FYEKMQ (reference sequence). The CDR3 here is CASSHDTYTEAFF. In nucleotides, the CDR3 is TGTGCCAGCAGCCACGACACTTACACTGAAGCTTTCTTT.

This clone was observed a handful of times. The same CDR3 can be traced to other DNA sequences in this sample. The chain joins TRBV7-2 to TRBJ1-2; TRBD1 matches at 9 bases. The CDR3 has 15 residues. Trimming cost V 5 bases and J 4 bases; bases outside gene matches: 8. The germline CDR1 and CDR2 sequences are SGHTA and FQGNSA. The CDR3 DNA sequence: TGTGCCAGCAGCCCCCCGGGACAGGGTGCCTATGGCTACACCTTC. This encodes CASSPPGQGAYGYTF.

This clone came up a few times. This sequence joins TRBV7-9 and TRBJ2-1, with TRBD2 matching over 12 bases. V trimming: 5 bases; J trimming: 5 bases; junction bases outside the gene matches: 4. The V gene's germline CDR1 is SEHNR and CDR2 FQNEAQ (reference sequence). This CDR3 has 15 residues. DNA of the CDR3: TGTGCCAGCAGCGCACGACTAGCGGGAGACAATGAGCAGTTCTTC. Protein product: CASSARLAGDNEQFF.

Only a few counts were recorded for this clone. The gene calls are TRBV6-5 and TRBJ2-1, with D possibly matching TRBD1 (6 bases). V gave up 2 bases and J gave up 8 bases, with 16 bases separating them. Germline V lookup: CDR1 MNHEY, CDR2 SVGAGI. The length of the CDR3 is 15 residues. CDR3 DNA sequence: TGTGCCAGCAGTTACAGGTCAGGGGATTCGGATGAGCAGTTCTTC. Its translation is CASSYRSGDSDEQFF.

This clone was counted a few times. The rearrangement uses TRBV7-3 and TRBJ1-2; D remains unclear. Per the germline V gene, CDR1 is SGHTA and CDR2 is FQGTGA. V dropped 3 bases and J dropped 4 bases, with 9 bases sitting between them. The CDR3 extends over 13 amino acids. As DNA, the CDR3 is TGTGCCAGCAGCTTCTCCAACTCCTATGGCTACACCTTC. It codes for CASSFSNSYGYTF.

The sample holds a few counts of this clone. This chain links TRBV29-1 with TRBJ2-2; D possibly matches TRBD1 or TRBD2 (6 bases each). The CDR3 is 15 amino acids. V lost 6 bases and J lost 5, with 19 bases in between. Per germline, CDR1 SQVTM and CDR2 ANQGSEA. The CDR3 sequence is CSVHPGGQGTGELFF. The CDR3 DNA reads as TGCAGCGTCCACCCCGGGGGCCAAGGGACCGGGGAGCTGTTTTTT.

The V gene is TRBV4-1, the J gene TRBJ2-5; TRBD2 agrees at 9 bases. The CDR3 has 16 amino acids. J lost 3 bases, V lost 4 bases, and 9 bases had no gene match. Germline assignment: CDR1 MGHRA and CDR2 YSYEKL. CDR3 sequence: CASSPGLAESEETQYF. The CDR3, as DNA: TGCGCCAGCAGCCCGGGACTAGCAGAGTCGGAAGAGACCCAGTACTTC.

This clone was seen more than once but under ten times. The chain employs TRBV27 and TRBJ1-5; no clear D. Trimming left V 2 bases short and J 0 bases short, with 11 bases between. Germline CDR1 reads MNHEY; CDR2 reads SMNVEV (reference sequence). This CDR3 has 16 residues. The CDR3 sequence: CASSLKGQYSNQPQHF. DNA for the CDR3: TGTGCCAGCAGTTTAAAAGGCCAGTATAGCAATCAGCCCCAGCATTTT.